The 32 T cell receptor beta chains below were found in one sample sequenced in a study of CD8 T cells in Susac syndrome. Reverse transcription of roughly 0.5 to 1 ug RNA used random hexamers. MiXCR, applied by TCRdb to the immunoSEQ multiplex PCR reads, yields one record per CDR3 protein. The repertoire holds about 190,000 distinct CDR3 sequences, with 90% to 95% as singletons. Sample: CD4+ T cells from PBMCs. Receptors originate from a human donor in good health.

The chain carries TRBV6-5 and TRBJ1-5, with TRBD1 matching over 8 bases. This CDR3 has 17 residues. Trimming cost V 5 bases and J 0 bases; bases outside gene matches: 9. Germline assignment: CDR1 MNHEY and CDR2 SVGAGI. The CDR3 sequence is CASSNGDRTYSNQPQHF. The CDR3 nucleotides read TGTGCCAGCAGTAACGGGGACAGGACTTATAGCAATCAGCCCCAGCATTTT.

J is TRBJ2-1 and V is TRBV2; 11 nucleotides agree with TRBD1. Germline V gives CDR1 SNHLY, CDR2 FYNNEI. The J segment lost 7 bases and the V segment lost 6 bases, leaving 11 bases of the junction unmatched. This CDR3 comprises 16 residues. The CDR3 DNA reads as TGTGCCAGCAGCCGGGGAGGACAGGGGGCTTCAAATGAGCAGTTCTTC. This gives the protein CASSRGGQGASNEQFF.

The rearrangement links TRBV12-3 or TRBV12-4 to TRBJ1-5, with 7 positions matching TRBD1. V shed 6 bases, J shed 6 bases, and the junction held 8 bases outside the gene matches. The CDR3 sequence is 14 residues long. CDR3 in amino acids: CASSQTGLPQPQHF. The DNA of the CDR3 is TGTGCCAGCAGCCAGACAGGGCTCCCTCAGCCCCAGCATTTT.

V usage is TRBV7-8 and J usage is TRBJ2-7; D gene ambiguous. CDR1 and CDR2 (germline): SGHVS, FQNEAQ. CDR3 size: 14 residues. V was cut by 1 base and J by 4 bases, with 11 bases left in between. The CDR3 DNA reads as TGTGCCAGCAGCTTAGGGCCAACGGTTTACGAGCAGTACGTC. It codes for CASSLGPTVYEQYV.

The V call is TRBV24-1, the J call TRBJ2-1, with 12 bases identical to TRBD2. Germline V lookup: CDR1 KGHDR, CDR2 SFDVKD. The ends lost 7 bases at V and 8 bases at J; junction bases unmatched: 5. The CDR3 loop spans 14 amino acids. This CDR3 is CATSRLAGAYEQFF. The CDR3 region has the DNA TGTGCCACCAGCCGACTAGCGGGAGCCTATGAGCAGTTCTTC.

J is TRBJ2-5 and V is TRBV3-1; 12 bases line up with TRBD2. Unmatched junction bases numbered 5, after V lost 4 bases and J lost 2 bases. The CDR3 runs to 16 residues. Germline CDR1 LGHDT, CDR2 YNNKEL (reference sequence). This CDR3 is CASSPWTSGKQETQYF. Here the CDR3 DNA reads TGTGCCAGCAGCCCTTGGACTAGCGGGAAACAAGAGACCCAGTACTTC.

The chain employs TRBV5-1 and TRBJ2-5; 7 bases are a match to TRBD1. The V gene's germline CDR1 is SGHRS and CDR2 YFSETQ. The CDR3 runs to 15 residues. V was clipped by 0 bases and J by 3 bases; unmatched bases: 5. CDR3 amino acids: CASSLVPTGEETQYF. For the CDR3, the DNA is TGCGCCAGCAGCTTGGTCCCCACAGGGGAAGAGACCCAGTACTTC.

This chain uses TRBV20-1 with TRBJ2-1, with D maybe TRBD2 (6 bases). With 7 bases removed from V and 5 bases from J, the gap between germline ends came to 15 bases. Germline V CDR1 and CDR2: DFQATT, SNEGSKA (reference sequence). This CDR3 is 13 amino acids long. CDR3 nucleotides: TGCAGTGGACTAGTCTCGGTTCACAATGAGCAGTTCTTC. Its protein product is CSGLVSVHNEQFF.

The rearrangement uses TRBV6-2 or TRBV6-3 and TRBJ1-1; D gene ambiguous. The CDR3 has 14 residues. Germline CDR1 reads MNHEY; CDR2 reads SVGEGT. V lost 2 bases and J 0 bases, leaving 7 bases between the germline ends. The CDR3 nucleotides read TGTGCCAGCAGTTACGCAGGCATGAACACTGAAGCTTTCTTT. This translates into CASSYAGMNTEAFF.

V usage is TRBV29-1 and J usage is TRBJ2-1, with D possibly being TRBD1 (6 bases). Germline V gives CDR1 SQVTM, CDR2 ANQGSEA. CDR3 length equals 14 residues. Deletions cut 3 bases from V and 1 base from J, with 10 bases between. The CDR3 sequence: CSVDVQGSYNEQFF. The DNA for the CDR3 is TGCAGCGTTGATGTTCAGGGGTCCTACAATGAGCAGTTCTTC.

The genes are TRBV5-1 and TRBJ2-1; D gene uncertain. This CDR3 is built from 13 residues. CDR1 and CDR2 from the germline V gene are SGHRS and YFSETQ. V shed 0 bases and J shed 4 bases, with 5 bases lying between them. CDR3 bases: TGCGCCAGCAGCTTGGCACCATACAATGAGCAGTTCTTC. Translation: CASSLAPYNEQFF.

The V and J genes are TRBV7-2 and TRBJ1-5; D is ambiguous. CDR1 is SGHTA, CDR2 FQGNSA, per germline. The V gene lost 0 bases and the J gene lost 5 bases, with 5 bases spanning the gap. The CDR3 length is 13 residues. The DNA for the CDR3 is TGTGCCAGCAGCTTAGCCAGGCATCAGCCCCAGCATTTT. Translating gives CASSLARHQPQHF.

The chain is built from TRBV27 and TRBJ2-2; the D call may be TRBD1 or TRBD2 (5 bases each). The germline CDR1 and CDR2 sequences are MNHEY and SMNVEV (reference sequence). The CDR3 totals 14 residues. The V and J ends lost 5 bases and 4 bases respectively, with 11 bases between them. The CDR3 here is CASSTGRVTGELFF. For the CDR3, the DNA is TGTGCCAGCAGTACGGGACGAGTCACCGGGGAGCTGTTTTTT.

This clonotype was counted once. V and J are TRBV7-8 and TRBJ2-1; D is perhaps TRBD1 or TRBD2 (5 bases each). The CDR3 has 15 residues. Trimming pared 1 base from V and 11 bases from J, leaving 18 bases between. CDR1 SGHVS and CDR2 FQNEAQ come from the germline V gene. This chain's CDR3 is CASSLGGESAIKQFF. The CDR3 DNA reads TGTGCCAGCAGCTTAGGAGGGGAGTCGGCAATAAAGCAGTTCTTC.

This clonotype was seen once. The chain is built from TRBV6-5 and TRBJ2-5, with 7 positions matching TRBD2. Germline trimming cut 6 bases from V and 5 bases from J; bases unmatched to any gene: 9. The CDR3 loop spans 14 amino acids. The germline CDR1 and CDR2 sequences are MNHEY and SVGAGI. DNA of the CDR3: TGTGCCAGCAGGAGGGCGGGAGAGATGGAGACCCAGTACTTC. Translation gives CASRRAGEMETQYF.

This sequence joins TRBV29-1 and TRBJ2-3; D is possibly TRBD2 (5 bases). Trimming stripped 3 bases from V and 4 bases from J, with 17 bases between. There are 15 residues in the CDR3. In germline, CDR1 is SQVTM, CDR2 ANQGSEA. This CDR3 reads CSVDLDLATADTQYF. The CDR3 DNA reads as TGCAGCGTTGACCTGGACTTAGCTACCGCAGATACGCAGTATTTT.

V and J are TRBV19 and TRBJ1-5; D possibly corresponds to TRBD1 (6 bases). CDR1 and CDR2 (germline): LNHDA, SQIVND (reference sequence). This CDR3 contains 16 residues. Trimming cost V 10 bases and J 0 bases, with 19 bases left between them. The CDR3 coding sequence is TGTGCCACCGATCCGGGGGGCATCGGTAGCAATCAGCCCCAGCATTTT. Encoded protein: CATDPGGIGSNQPQHF.

This clonotype has just one count. The rearrangement joins TRBV30 to TRBJ1-1; D remains unclear. The CDR3 covers 13 residues. V lost 3 bases and J 3 bases, leaving 11 bases between the germline ends. CDR1 is GTSNPN, CDR2 SVGIG, per germline (reference sequence). Here the CDR3 DNA reads TGTGCCTGGAGAATCGCGGCGGACACTGAAGCTTTCTTT. This codes for CAWRIAADTEAFF. Complete variable domain (other parts from reference TRBV30 and TRBJ1-1): SQTIHQWPATLVQPVGSPLSLECTVEGTSNPNLYWYRQAAGRGLQLLFYSVGIGQISSEVPQNLSASRPQDRQFILSSKKLLLSDSGFYLCAWRIAADTEAFFGQGTRLTVV.

V usage is TRBV11-2 and J usage is TRBJ2-7, with 15 positions matching TRBD2. Trimming cost V 2 bases and J 4 bases; bases outside gene matches: 9. The CDR3 is 18 residues long. Germline V CDR1 and CDR2: SGHAT, FQNNGV. The CDR3 sequence: CASSLKPTGTSGRYEQYV. The CDR3 DNA reads TGTGCCAGCAGCTTAAAGCCCACCGGGACTAGCGGGAGGTACGAGCAGTACGTC.

This clonotype was seen once. J is TRBJ1-5 and V is TRBV5-6; D is uncertain. CDR3 length: 15 residues. Germline CDR1 and CDR2: SGHDT and YYEEEE. V lost 4 bases to trimming and J lost 10 bases, with 21 bases between them. The DNA of the CDR3 is TGTGCCAGCAGCGGTTTGTACAGACGTATTCTCCCCCAGCATTTT. It encodes CASSGLYRRILPQHF.

The gene calls are TRBV10-3 and TRBJ2-5; possible D gene TRBD1, 6 bases. V was trimmed by 2 bases and J by 2 bases, leaving 18 bases between them. The CDR3 spans 17 residues. The germline V gene has CDR1 ENHRY and CDR2 SYGVKD. The CDR3 protein is CAISEGGNRAAQETQYF. CDR3 nucleotide sequence: TGTGCCATCAGTGAGGGGGGCAACCGGGCAGCGCAAGAGACCCAGTACTTC.

This chain uses TRBV20-1 with TRBJ1-1, with D unresolved. CDR3 size: 11 residues. V was trimmed by 6 bases and J by 5 bases, leaving 10 bases between them. Germline values: CDR1 DFQATT, CDR2 SNEGSKA (reference sequence). CDR3 sequence (DNA): TGCAGTGCCTATTCAGCGACTGAAGCTTTCTTT. Its translation: CSAYSATEAFF.

The genes are TRBV7-2 and TRBJ2-3; TRBD2 matches at 13 bases. The CDR3 has 14 residues. The V gene end was trimmed by 6 bases and the J gene end by 6 bases; junction bases not matched to a gene: 3. The germline CDR1 and CDR2 sequences are SGHTA and FQGNSA. CDR3 sequence (DNA): TGTGCCAGCAGACTAGCGGGAGGGCTGGATACGCAGTATTTT. Translated, it gives CASRLAGGLDTQYF.

This clonotype was detected once. This chain joins TRBV20-1 and TRBJ1-2; 7 bases align to TRBD1. The trim removed 6 bases at V and 0 bases at J, leaving 10 bases unmatched. From germline, CDR1 is DFQATT and CDR2 SNEGSKA (reference sequence). The CDR3 is 15 residues long. CDR3 residues: CSALRTGTANYGYTF. The CDR3 DNA follows: TGCAGTGCCTTAAGAACGGGGACAGCTAACTATGGCTACACCTTC.

This chain uses TRBV27 with TRBJ1-5; D remains ambiguous. Germline CDR1 reads MNHEY; CDR2 reads SMNVEV (reference sequence). The CDR3 totals 12 residues. Between the trimmed V and J ends, which lost 8 bases and 5 bases, there was a span of 10 bases. CDR3 sequence reads: CASVTGYQPQHF. In DNA form, the CDR3 reads TGTGCCAGCGTCACGGGTTATCAGCCCCAGCATTTT.

CDR3 protein: CSARPPATGGEQYV. The CDR3 DNA reads TGCAGTGCTAGGCCACCGGCAACAGGGGGCGAGCAGTACGTC. The rearrangement joins TRBV20-1 to TRBJ2-7; 8 bases are shared with TRBD1. Germline V gene lookup returns CDR1 DFQATT and CDR2 SNEGSKA (reference sequence). The V and J ends lost 3 bases and 6 bases, in that order; junction bases with no gene match: 10. The CDR3 length is 14 residues.

The rearrangement uses TRBV29-1 and TRBJ2-7; 8 bases fit TRBD2. CDR3 length: 12 residues. The ends lost 5 bases at V and 7 bases at J; junction bases unmatched: 7. Per germline, CDR1 SQVTM and CDR2 ANQGSEA. The CDR3 nucleotides read TGCAGCGTTTCTAGCGGGTCGGGGGAGCAGTACGTC. Translation: CSVSSGSGEQYV.

The chain uses TRBV2 and TRBJ1-1; 7 nucleotides match TRBD1. The V gene end was trimmed by 6 bases and the J gene end by 4 bases; junction bases not matched to a gene: 5. This CDR3 contains 13 residues. Germline V lookup: CDR1 SNHLY, CDR2 FYNNEI. The CDR3 sequence is CASRITGVTEAFF. Here the CDR3 DNA reads TGTGCCAGCAGGATTACAGGGGTCACTGAAGCTTTCTTT.

The chain links TRBV20-1 to TRBJ1-2; 7 bases are a match to TRBD1. Looked up from germline, CDR1 is DFQATT and CDR2 is SNEGSKA (reference sequence). The V and J ends lost 6 bases and 4 bases, in that order; junction bases with no gene match: 8. This CDR3 is 13 amino acids long. The CDR3 sequence: CSATGQTIYGYTF. The CDR3 DNA reads TGCAGTGCGACGGGACAGACCATCTATGGCTACACCTTC.

This chain uses TRBV3-1 with TRBJ2-3; possible D gene TRBD1, 5 bases. V lost 1 base and J 5 bases, leaving 10 bases between the germline ends. Germline-derived CDR1 and CDR2 are LGHDT and YNNKEL (reference sequence). The CDR3 is made up of 14 amino acids. The CDR3 nucleotides are TGTGCCAGCAGCCAAGCCTCACAGGAAGATACGCAGTATTTT. As protein: CASSQASQEDTQYF.

The chain employs TRBV7-8 and TRBJ1-1; no clear D. The CDR3 spans 14 residues. Germline V lookup: CDR1 SGHVS, CDR2 FQNEAQ. Trimming cost V 5 bases and J 1 base, with 11 bases left between them. This CDR3 reads CASSPAGGNTEAFF. The CDR3 bases are TGTGCCAGCAGCCCTGCAGGTGGGAACACTGAAGCTTTCTTT. The full variable domain, completed using reference TRBV7-8 and TRBJ1-1, is GAGVSQSPRYKVAKRGQDVALRCDPISGHVSLFWYQQALGQGPEFLTYFQNEAQLDKSGLPSDRFFAERPEGSVSTLKIQRTQQEDSAVYLCASSPAGGNTEAFFGQGTRLTVV.

The chain links TRBV24-1 to TRBJ2-3; the D gene is possibly TRBD1 (6 bases). The CDR3 is 12 amino acids. The germline V gene has CDR1 KGHDR and CDR2 SFDVKD. V dropped 9 bases and J dropped 4 bases, with 10 bases sitting between them. This chain's CDR3 is CATQDSSDTQYF. CDR3 DNA sequence: TGTGCCACCCAGGACAGTTCAGATACGCAGTATTTT.